This T cell receptor (beta chain) was recorded in a study of identifying expanded T cells in peripheral blood (dated by TCRdb to between 2018 and 2020). Study-wide context: Technical replicates were generated by sequencing separate aliquots of the same genomic DNA pool, and four replicates were compared pairwise. Overall study results and their limits: The beta-binomial model significantly reduced the number of clones called differentially abundant and the false-positive rate across all healthy-donor time intervals. It was expected by the authors that biological variance in healthy repertoires might increase further over much longer intervals, such as months to years. The binomial model flagged around 1.2 differentially abundant clones between technical replicates, compared with about 16 over approximately 2 weeks and roughly 19 over around 4 weeks. In all healthy donors, the variance in clone template counts between samples taken around 14 days apart rose significantly as total template count increased.

This clone was recorded only once. The clone's antigen remains unknown. The record has no base qualities; no much larger clone is one base away. V has 3 bases trimmed and J has 2 bases trimmed; junction bases matching no gene number 13. CDR1 and CDR2 (MNHEY, SMNVEV) derive from the germline V gene (reference sequence). From cysteine to phenylalanine, the CDR3 is 17 amino acids long. Just the 51-base CDR3 DNA is kept, in frame starting at base 1. No immune events, such as infections, were documented for the healthy donors during the collection period. Time-dependent variance in a beta-binomial model of T-cell clone differential abundance was calibrated using healthy-donor blood repertoires as a training cohort. The training cohort included 10 or so healthy donors, of whom 3 were female and 7 were male. The donors were between roughly 29 and 65 years old, with an average age of about 47 years. Whole blood, obtained from a commercial supplier, was collected from each healthy donor at three time points spaced approximately two weeks apart. Genomic DNA was extracted from unsorted whole blood for immunosequencing.

The immunoSEQ Assay, which uses bias-controlled multiplex PCR amplification of genomic DNA, was used to profile TCRbeta CDR3 regions. The paper's data handling went like this. To quantify the absolute abundance of each unique TCRbeta CDR3 region, the sequences were collapsed and filtered. Two models were used to test differential abundance: a binomial model (Fisher-equivalent) and a beta-binomial model that adds time-dependent variance fitted from healthy donors. Clones with fewer than 5 combined templates were removed, and differential abundance was called for clones with a Benjamini-Hochberg FDR below 0.01. In the beta-binomial model, variance was expressed as a function of the total template count across the two samples, in the form v = (b*log(k)+a)^2. As stored in TCRdb, this immuneACCESS dataset retains in-frame rearrangements with V and J assigned. A fraction of the clones does not appear; measured against another copy, unresolved V genes explain less than half of the discrepancy, and the remainder lacks a known reason. D and trimming come from the DNA, and the V and J calls and clone size come from that table. The sample includes approximately 85,000 clones, with more than 75% observed a single time. Of the sample, around 20% falls within the top ten clones.

The origin of this receptor is a person aged 18 to 70 in good health. The sample comprised blood. Recombination joined TRBV27 with TRBJ2-7, with 7 junctional bases fitting TRBD1. The sequence in DNA is TGTGCCAGCAGTTTTCGATCCACAGGGGACGCCACCTACGAGCAGTACTTC. Its translation reads: CASSFRSTGDATYEQYF.